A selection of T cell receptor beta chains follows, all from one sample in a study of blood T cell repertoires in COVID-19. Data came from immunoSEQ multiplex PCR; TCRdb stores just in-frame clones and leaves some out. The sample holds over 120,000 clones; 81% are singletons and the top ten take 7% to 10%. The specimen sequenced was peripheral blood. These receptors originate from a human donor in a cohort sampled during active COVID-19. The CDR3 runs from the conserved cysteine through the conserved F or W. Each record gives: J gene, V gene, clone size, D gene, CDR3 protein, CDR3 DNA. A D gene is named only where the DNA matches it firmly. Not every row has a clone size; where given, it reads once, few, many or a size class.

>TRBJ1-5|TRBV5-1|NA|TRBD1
CASSTGTGDNQPQHF
TGCGCCAGCAGCACCGGGACAGGGGACAATCAGCCCCAGCATTTT
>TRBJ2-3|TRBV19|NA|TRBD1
CASRTHVGQGAFGTTDTQYF
TGTGCCAGCCGTACTCACGTCGGGCAGGGGGCTTTCGGGACCACAGATACGCAGTATTTT
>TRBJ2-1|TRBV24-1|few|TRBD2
CATSDLVAGIYNEQFF
TGTGCCACCAGTGATTTAGTAGCGGGAATCTACAATGAGCAGTTCTTC
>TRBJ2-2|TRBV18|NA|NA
CASSPLGQNTGELFF
TGTGCCAGCTCACCACTGGGACAGAACACCGGGGAGCTGTTTTTT
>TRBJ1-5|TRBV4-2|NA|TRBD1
CASTRTGASNQPQHF
TGTGCCAGCACTAGGACAGGGGCCAGCAATCAGCCCCAGCATTTT
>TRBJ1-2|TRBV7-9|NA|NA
CASSLALTEHYGYTF
TGTGCCAGCAGCTTAGCGCTAACAGAGCACTATGGCTACACCTTC
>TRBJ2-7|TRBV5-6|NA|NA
CASSSRYEQYF
TGTGCCAGCAGCTCCCGCTACGAGCAGTACTTC
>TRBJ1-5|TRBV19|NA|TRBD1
CASTPGQGLANQPQHF
TGTGCCAGTACCCCTGGACAGGGATTAGCAAATCAGCCCCAGCATTTT
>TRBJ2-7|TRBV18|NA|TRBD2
CASSPPEAFLAGATYEQYF
TGTGCCAGCTCACCACCGGAAGCTTTTCTAGCGGGAGCCACCTACGAGCAGTACTTC
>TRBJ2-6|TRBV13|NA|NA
CASSLGLSGANVLTF
TGTGCCAGCAGCTTAGGACTCTCTGGGGCCAACGTCCTGACTTTC
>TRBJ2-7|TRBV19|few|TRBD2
CASSIISGRNYEQYF
TGTGCCAGTAGTATAATAAGCGGGAGGAACTACGAGCAGTACTTC
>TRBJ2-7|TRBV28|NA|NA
CASRIGLYYEQYF
TGTGCCAGCAGAATCGGACTTTACTACGAGCAGTACTTC
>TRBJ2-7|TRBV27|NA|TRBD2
CASSPRLAGAYEQYF
TGTGCCAGCAGCCCAAGACTAGCGGGGGCCTACGAGCAGTACTTC
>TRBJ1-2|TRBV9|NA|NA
CASSVGGFDGYTF
TGTGCCAGCAGCGTAGGAGGGTTTGATGGCTACACCTTC
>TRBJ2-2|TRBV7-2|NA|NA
CASSLDAGRVAGELFF
TGTGCCAGCAGCTTAGATGCCGGGAGAGTCGCCGGGGAGCTGTTTTTT
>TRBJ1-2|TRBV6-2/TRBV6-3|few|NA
CASSNAGAGKLYGYTF
TGTGCCAGCAGTAATGCTGGGGCAGGAAAATTATATGGCTACACCTTC
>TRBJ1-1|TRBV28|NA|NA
CASRPWGRTEAFF
TGTGCCAGCAGGCCGTGGGGGAGGACTGAAGCTTTCTTT
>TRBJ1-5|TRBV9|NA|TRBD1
CASNRDSSNQPQHF
TGTGCCAGCAACCGGGACAGCAGCAATCAGCCCCAGCATTTT
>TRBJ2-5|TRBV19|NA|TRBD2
CASRAEASGGEETQYF
TGTGCCAGTAGAGCCGAGGCCAGCGGGGGGGAGGAGACCCAGTACTTC